This T cell receptor (beta chain) came from a study of circulating CD8 cells and anti-PD-1 response in melanoma. Germline values: CDR1 LNHDA, CDR2 SQIVND (reference sequence). The CDR3 covers 17 residues. Note on this clonotype: One junction end disagrees with the germline gene, perhaps due to a read error.

The QIAseq Immune Repertoire TCR panel built the libraries from around 15 ng of total RNA. TCRdb processed the reads anew with MiXCR; each CDR3 protein has one entry. The top ten hold under 35% of the sample, which has fewer than 1,000 distinct CDR3 sequences, approximately 7.5% seen once. From live CD3+CD8+TCRalphabeta+ cells, four PD-1 and/or TIGIT subsets were sorted. This receptor was obtained from a human donor with melanoma. The chain employs TRBV19 and TRBJ2-4, with no clear D. The sample was CD8+ T cells from PBMCs, taken at baseline or after one month of anti-PD-1 therapy (not recorded which). DNA of the CDR3: TGTGCCAGCAGTCCAAGCCCATTTATGCTGGCCAAAAACATTCTGTACTTC. Amino acid sequence: CASSPSPFMLAKNILYF.